This T cell receptor (beta chain) derives from a study of blood T cell repertoires in COVID-19. Study-wide context: Sites across the United States, Italy and Spain contributed samples from acute and convalescent COVID-19. PBMCs, B-cell-depleted T cells, or T cells were the source of the cDNA or gDNA that made up the material.

Original methodology: By means of reference gene primer amplification, nucleated cell counts were estimated. Only in-frame clones appear in the TCRdb table, and some are missing; sequencing was by immunoSEQ multiplex PCR. D and trimming come from the DNA, and the V and J calls and clone size come from that table. The profile shows about 250,000 clones, around 80% of them singletons. The trim removed 3 bases at V and 4 bases at J, leaving 5 bases unmatched. The CDR3 loop spans 14 amino acids. CDR1 and CDR2 (germline): SQVTM, ANQGSEA. J is TRBJ2-7 and V is TRBV29-1, with 11 bases identical to TRBD2. Sample: peripheral blood. This TCR was recovered from a man aged 80 or over with acute or convalescent COVID-19. The CDR3: CSVDLAGGTYEQYF. DNA of the CDR3: TGCAGCGTTGATTTAGCGGGGGGGACTTACGAGCAGTACTTC.